The following is a T cell receptor beta chain sequence with its context. The CDR3 is 15 amino acids. V was pared by 3 bases and J by 1 base, with 12 bases between. Germline loops: CDR1 LGHDT, CDR2 YNNKEL (reference sequence). As processed by the authors: It was from reference gene primer amplification that nucleated cell counts were estimated. TCRdb keeps only in-frame clones here, not all; method: immunoSEQ multiplex PCR. V and J calls and clone size follow that table, whereas D and trimming were derived from the DNA. The sample carries under 300,000 clones, around 83% recorded once. The data belong to a study of blood T cell repertoires in COVID-19. Study information: Samples representing acute and convalescent COVID-19 were sourced from the United States, Italy and Spain. From T cells, B-cell-depleted T cells, or PBMCs came the material, which was cDNA or gDNA.

This chain connects TRBV3-1 (or the pseudogene TRBV3-2) to TRBJ1-1, with D unclear. The clonotype comes from a man of 80 years or more with acute or convalescent COVID-19. Sequenced: peripheral blood. CDR3 protein: CASSQARGQNTEAFF. In DNA, the CDR3 is TGTGCCAGCAGCCAGGCACGAGGGCAGAACACTGAAGCTTTCTTT.